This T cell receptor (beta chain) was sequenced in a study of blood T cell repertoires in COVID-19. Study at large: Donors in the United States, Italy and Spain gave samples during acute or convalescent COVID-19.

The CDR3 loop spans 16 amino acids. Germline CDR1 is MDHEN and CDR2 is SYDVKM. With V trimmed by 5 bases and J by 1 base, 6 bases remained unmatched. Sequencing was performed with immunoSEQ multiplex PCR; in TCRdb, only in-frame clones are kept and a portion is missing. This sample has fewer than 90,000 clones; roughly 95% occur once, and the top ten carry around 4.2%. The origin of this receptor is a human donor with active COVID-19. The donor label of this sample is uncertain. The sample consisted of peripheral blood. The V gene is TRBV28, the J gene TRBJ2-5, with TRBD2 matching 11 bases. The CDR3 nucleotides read TGTGCCAGCAGTGCAATAGCGGGAGGGGGCCAAGAGACCCAGTACTTC. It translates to CASSAIAGGGQETQYF.